Below, 12 T cell receptor beta chains from the same sample are listed, as sequenced in a study of T-cell reconstitution after alpha-beta-depleted transplantation in children. Unique molecular identifiers were built into the TCRbeta library. In TCRdb, the PCR reads were re-called with MiXCR into one record per CDR3 protein. This table holds more than 200,000 distinct CDR3 sequences, about 23% found once. The specimen comprised PBMCs, sampled before TCRalphabeta/CD19-depleted stem cell transplant. These receptors were taken from a girl aged 2 to 10 with Fanconi anemia, due to receive a stem cell transplant.

This chain uses TRBV29-1 with TRBJ2-5; D gene ambiguous. This CDR3 has 12 residues. CDR1 SQVTM and CDR2 ANQGSEA come from the germline V gene. V was cut by 4 bases and J by 4 bases, with 10 bases left in between. The CDR3 region is CSVVRKRETQYF. DNA of the CDR3: TGCAGCGTTGTCAGGAAGCGAGAGACCCAGTACTTC.

The chain has TRBV21-1 and TRBJ2-1; TRBD2 reflects the table's D call only, with no check against the DNA. TRBV21-1 is a documented pseudogene. The CDR3 is made up of 15 amino acids. Here the CDR3 reads CASSPTWAPRNEQFF. The CDR3 DNA is TGTGCCAGCAGCCCAACTTGGGCCCCGCGGAATGAGCAGTTCTTC.

This clonotype was detected ten times or more. The gene calls are TRBV4-2 and TRBJ2-2, with D unclear. Trimming pared 0 bases from V and 2 bases from J, leaving 13 bases between. Looked up from germline, CDR1 is LGHNA and CDR2 is YNFKEQ. The CDR3 sequence is 17 residues long. This CDR3 reads CASSQDYRTINTGELFF. The CDR3 DNA sequence: TGTGCCAGCAGCCAAGATTATCGGACCATAAACACCGGGGAGCTGTTTTTT.

CDR3 amino acids: CAISVNGGLGNIQYF. The DNA of the CDR3 is TGTGCCATCAGTGTTAATGGGGGGCTCGGAAACATTCAGTACTTC. V gene TRBV10-3 combines with J gene TRBJ2-4; D may correspond to TRBD1 or TRBD2 (6 bases each). The CDR3 has 15 amino acids. The germline V gene has CDR1 ENHRY and CDR2 SYGVKD. Trimming left V 4 bases short and J 6 bases short, with 16 bases between.

Ten or more counts support this clonotype. This chain uses TRBV6-2 or TRBV6-3 with TRBJ2-1; TRBD2 is a possible D gene (6 bases). CDR3 length: 16 amino acids. Trimming removed 1 base from V and 5 bases from J, with 15 bases in between. The germline V gene encodes CDR1 MNHEY and CDR2 SVGEGT. This CDR3 is CASSYLLTRGHNEQFF. CDR3 coding DNA: TGTGCCAGCAGTTACTTGTTGACTAGAGGCCACAATGAGCAGTTCTTC.

This clonotype was counted between two and nine times. The gene calls are TRBV29-1 and TRBJ2-2, with D perhaps matching TRBD1 (5 bases). CDR1 SQVTM and CDR2 ANQGSEA come from the germline V gene. Trimming shortened V by 3 bases and J by 4 bases, and 18 bases separated the two germline ends. The CDR3 is 16 residues long. The DNA of the CDR3 is TGCAGCGTTGACTCAGGGAATGGGGAAGCCACCGGGGAGCTGTTTTTT. Translation: CSVDSGNGEATGELFF.

This clonotype was counted many times. The rearrangement uses TRBV18 and TRBJ2-1; possibly TRBD2 for D (5 bases). V was trimmed by 0 bases and J by 3 bases, leaving 12 bases between them. The germline CDR1 and CDR2 sequences are KGHSH and LQKENI. The CDR3 is made up of 16 amino acids. The chain's CDR3 is CASSPPRRTYYNEQFF. The CDR3 nucleotides are TGTGCCAGCTCACCACCGCGGAGGACCTACTACAATGAGCAGTTCTTC.

This clonotype was found a few times. This chain joins TRBV29-1 and TRBJ1-1; D is uncertain. V was cut by 3 bases and J by 3 bases, with 5 bases left in between. The CDR3 covers 11 residues. CDR1 SQVTM and CDR2 ANQGSEA come from the germline V gene. CDR3 residues: CSVERYTEAFF. The CDR3 bases are TGCAGCGTTGAGAGGTACACTGAAGCTTTCTTT.

This clonotype was counted ten times or more. The V gene is TRBV20-1, the J gene TRBJ1-6; weak D call: TRBD1 (5 bases). Per the germline V gene, CDR1 is DFQATT and CDR2 is SNEGSKA (reference sequence). V lost 0 bases and J lost 9, with 6 bases in between. This CDR3 has 12 amino acids. CDR3: CSAREGGSPLHF. CDR3 DNA: TGCAGTGCTAGAGAGGGGGGTTCACCCCTCCACTTT.

This clonotype occurred many times. The rearrangement links TRBV20-1 to TRBJ2-1, with D perhaps TRBD1 (6 bases). Deletions cut 0 bases from V and 2 bases from J, with 11 bases between. Germline V gene sequence: CDR1 DFQATT, CDR2 SNEGSKA (reference sequence). The CDR3 loop spans 15 amino acids. In DNA form, the CDR3 reads TGCAGTGCTAGAGATCAGGGGTCCACCTACAATGAGCAGTTCTTC. Its protein is CSARDQGSTYNEQFF.

This clonotype occurred many times. J is TRBJ2-3 and V is TRBV4-2; D uncertain. CDR1 is LGHNA, CDR2 YNFKEQ, per germline. Trimming left V 1 base short and J 2 bases short, with 10 bases between. The CDR3 extends over 15 amino acids. This chain's CDR3 is CASSQVARYTDTQYF. The CDR3 bases are TGTGCCAGCAGCCAAGTCGCAAGATACACAGATACGCAGTATTTT.

The V gene is TRBV7-3, the J gene TRBJ2-7; D may be TRBD1 (7 bases). CDR3 size: 14 residues. Germline V gene lookup returns CDR1 SGHTA and CDR2 FQGTGA. The germline V and J ends were trimmed by 0 bases and 5 bases, with 11 bases remaining between them. CDR3 nucleotides: TGTGCCAGCAGCTTAACAGGGGGCGGGGACGAGCAGTACTTC. As protein: CASSLTGGGDEQYF.